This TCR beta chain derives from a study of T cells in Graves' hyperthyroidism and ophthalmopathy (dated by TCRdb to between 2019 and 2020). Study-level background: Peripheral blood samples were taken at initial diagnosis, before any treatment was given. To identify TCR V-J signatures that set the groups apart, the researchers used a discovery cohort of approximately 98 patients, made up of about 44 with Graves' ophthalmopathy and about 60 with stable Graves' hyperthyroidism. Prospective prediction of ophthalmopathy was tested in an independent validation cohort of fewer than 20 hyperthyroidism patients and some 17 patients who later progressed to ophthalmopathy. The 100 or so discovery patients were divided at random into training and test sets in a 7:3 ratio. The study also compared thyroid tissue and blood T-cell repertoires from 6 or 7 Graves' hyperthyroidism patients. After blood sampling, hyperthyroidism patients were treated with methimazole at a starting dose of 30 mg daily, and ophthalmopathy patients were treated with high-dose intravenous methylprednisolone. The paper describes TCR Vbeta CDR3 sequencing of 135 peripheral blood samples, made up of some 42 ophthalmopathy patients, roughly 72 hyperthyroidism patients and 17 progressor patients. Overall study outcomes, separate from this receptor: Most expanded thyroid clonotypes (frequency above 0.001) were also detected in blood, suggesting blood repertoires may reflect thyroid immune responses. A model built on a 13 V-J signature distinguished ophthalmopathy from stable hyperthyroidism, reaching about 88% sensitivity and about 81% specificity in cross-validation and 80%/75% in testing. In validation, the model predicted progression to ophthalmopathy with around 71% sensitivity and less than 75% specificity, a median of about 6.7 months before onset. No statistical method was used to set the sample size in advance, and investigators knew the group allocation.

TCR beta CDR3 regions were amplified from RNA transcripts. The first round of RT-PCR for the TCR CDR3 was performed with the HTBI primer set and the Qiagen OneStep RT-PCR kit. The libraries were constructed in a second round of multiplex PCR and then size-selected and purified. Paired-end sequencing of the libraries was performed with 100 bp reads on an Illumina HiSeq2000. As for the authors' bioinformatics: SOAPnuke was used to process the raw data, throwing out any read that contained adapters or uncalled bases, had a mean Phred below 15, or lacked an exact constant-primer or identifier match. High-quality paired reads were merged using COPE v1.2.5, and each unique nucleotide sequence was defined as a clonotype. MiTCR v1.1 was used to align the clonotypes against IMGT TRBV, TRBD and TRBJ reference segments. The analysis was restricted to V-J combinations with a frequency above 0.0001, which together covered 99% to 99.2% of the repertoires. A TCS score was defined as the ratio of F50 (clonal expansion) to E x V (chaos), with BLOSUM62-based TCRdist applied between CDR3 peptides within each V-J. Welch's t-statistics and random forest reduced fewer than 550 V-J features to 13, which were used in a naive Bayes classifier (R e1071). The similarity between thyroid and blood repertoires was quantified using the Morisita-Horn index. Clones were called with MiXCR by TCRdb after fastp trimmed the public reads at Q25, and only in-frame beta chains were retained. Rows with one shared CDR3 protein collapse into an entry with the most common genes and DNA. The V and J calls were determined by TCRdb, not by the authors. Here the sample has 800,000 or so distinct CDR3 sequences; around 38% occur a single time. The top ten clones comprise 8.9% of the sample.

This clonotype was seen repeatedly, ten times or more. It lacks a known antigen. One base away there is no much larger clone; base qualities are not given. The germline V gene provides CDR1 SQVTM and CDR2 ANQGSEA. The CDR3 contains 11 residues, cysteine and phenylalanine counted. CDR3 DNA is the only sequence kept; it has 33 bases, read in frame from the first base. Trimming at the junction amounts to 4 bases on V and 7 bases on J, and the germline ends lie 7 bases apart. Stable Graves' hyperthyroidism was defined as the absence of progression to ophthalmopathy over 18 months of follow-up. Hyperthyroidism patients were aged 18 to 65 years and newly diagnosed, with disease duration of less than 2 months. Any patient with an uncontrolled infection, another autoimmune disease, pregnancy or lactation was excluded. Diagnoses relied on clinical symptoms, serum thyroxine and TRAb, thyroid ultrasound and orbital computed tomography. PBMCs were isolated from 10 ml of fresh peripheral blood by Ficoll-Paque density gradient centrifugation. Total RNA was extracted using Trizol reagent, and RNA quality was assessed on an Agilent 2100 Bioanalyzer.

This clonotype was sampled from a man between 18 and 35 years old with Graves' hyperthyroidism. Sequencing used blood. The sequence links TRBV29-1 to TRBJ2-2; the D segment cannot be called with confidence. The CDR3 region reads CSVGLGGELFF. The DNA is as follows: TGCAGCGTTGGATTAGGCGGGGAGCTGTTTTTT.